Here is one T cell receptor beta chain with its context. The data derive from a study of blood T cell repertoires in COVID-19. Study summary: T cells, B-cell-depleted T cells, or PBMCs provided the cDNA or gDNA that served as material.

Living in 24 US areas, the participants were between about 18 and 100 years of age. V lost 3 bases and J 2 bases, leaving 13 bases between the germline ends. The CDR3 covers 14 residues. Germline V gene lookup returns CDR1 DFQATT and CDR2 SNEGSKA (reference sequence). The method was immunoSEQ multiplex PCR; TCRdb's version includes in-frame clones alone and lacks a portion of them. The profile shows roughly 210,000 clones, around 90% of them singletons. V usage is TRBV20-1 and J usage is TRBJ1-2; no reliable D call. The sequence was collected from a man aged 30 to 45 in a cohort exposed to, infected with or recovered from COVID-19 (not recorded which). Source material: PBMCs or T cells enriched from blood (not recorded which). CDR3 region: CSASHPGLNYGYTF. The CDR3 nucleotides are TGCAGTGCTAGTCATCCGGGGTTAAACTATGGCTACACCTTC.